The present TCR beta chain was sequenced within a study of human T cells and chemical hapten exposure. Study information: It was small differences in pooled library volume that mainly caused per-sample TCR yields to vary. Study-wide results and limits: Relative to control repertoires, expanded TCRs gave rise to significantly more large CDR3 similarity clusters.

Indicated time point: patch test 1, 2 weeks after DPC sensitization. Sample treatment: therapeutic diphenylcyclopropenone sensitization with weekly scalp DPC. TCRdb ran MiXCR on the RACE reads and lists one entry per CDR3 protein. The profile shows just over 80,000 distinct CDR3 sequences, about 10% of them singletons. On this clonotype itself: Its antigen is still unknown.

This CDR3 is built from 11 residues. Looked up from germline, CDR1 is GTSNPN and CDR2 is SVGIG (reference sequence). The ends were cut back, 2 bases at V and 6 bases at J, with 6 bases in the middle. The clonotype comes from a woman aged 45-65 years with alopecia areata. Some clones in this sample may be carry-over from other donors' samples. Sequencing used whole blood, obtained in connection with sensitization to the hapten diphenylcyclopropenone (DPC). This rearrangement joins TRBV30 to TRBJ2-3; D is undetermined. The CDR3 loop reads CAWSRLDTQYF. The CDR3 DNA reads TGTGCCTGGAGTCGACTGGATACGCAGTATTTT.